This note documents a single TCR beta chain sequence. This clonotype occurred many times. Its cognate antigen has yet to be identified. There are no base qualities to consult, and no much larger clone falls within one base. The data originate from a study of CD8 T cells in ankylosing spondylitis listed by TCRdb under 2017. For the wider study: T cell receptor beta repertoires were profiled in healthy donors and ankylosing spondylitis patients so that disease-linked TCR variants could be found. The full study cohort was made up of approximately 27 ankylosing spondylitis patients and approximately 100 healthy donors. Peripheral blood was sampled, and synovial fluid was also collected from ankylosing spondylitis patients. Here is what the overall study found, with its caveats: A TCR beta motif made up of several highly homologous amino acid variants appeared to be characteristic of blood from ankylosing spondylitis patients. Significant enrichment of the disease-linked clones was reported in matched synovial fluid samples from ankylosing spondylitis patients. Some motif variants were previously reported in synovial fluid and blood of reactive arthritis patients, suggesting common disease-initiation mechanisms. The disease-linked clones showed a CD8+ phenotype and occurred at relatively low frequencies in peripheral blood.

Instrument on record: Illumina HiSeq 2500. Quantitative 5'-RACE with molecular barcodes was used to prepare TCR beta libraries. The study's processing was this. To identify disease-linked TCR variants, a new computational method was used, one built on a probabilistic model of VDJ rearrangement. TCRdb trimmed the raw reads at Q25, called clones with MiXCR and kept productive beta chains. Each record represents a unique CDR3 protein, reported with the most common genes and DNA among its rows. V and J calls and clone size were set by TCRdb, not the authors. The sample table holds some 240,000 distinct CDR3 sequences, of which around 7.8% were seen once. Almost 7% of the sample comes from the top ten. V drops 5 bases and J drops 9 bases, leaving 11 bases in between. Its CDR3 holds 12 amino acids, cysteine through phenylalanine. Only the CDR3 DNA is retained, 36 bases long and in frame from the first base. In the germline V gene, CDR1 corresponds to SNHLY and CDR2 to FYNNEI.

The origin of this receptor is a male donor with ankylosing spondylitis or in good health (not recorded which). The chain was built from TRBV2 and TRBJ2-1; perhaps TRBD2 is the D gene, with 6 bases matching. The specimen was blood, either unsorted or a sorted T cell fraction (not recorded which). The CDR3 sequence is CASSSEGGEQFF. The DNA sequence is as follows: TGTGCCAGCAGTTCAGAGGGAGGTGAGCAGTTCTTC.